These 2 T cell receptor beta chains share one sample of origin, sequenced in a study of Ad26.COV2.S vaccination and SARS-CoV-2 variants. Using immunoSEQ multiplex PCR, the repertoire was profiled, and TCRdb retains in-frame clones only, with some absent. The sample records 350,000 to 400,000 clones, about 89% being singletons. Treatment here: about 20 received Ad26.COV2.S at low or high dose, single or two shots; 5 received placebo; per-sample allocation not given. Sampling took place 63 days after the first vaccine or placebo injection. The sequencing here drew on peripheral blood, taken in a trial of Ad26.COV2.S vaccine versus placebo. These receptor sequences come from a person aged 18 to 59 who received the Ad26.COV2.S COVID-19 vaccine or a placebo.

The chain employs TRBV27 and TRBJ1-4; unclear D gene. The V and J ends lost 3 bases and 5 bases respectively, with 4 bases between them. Germline lookup yields CDR1 MNHEY and CDR2 SMNVEV (reference sequence). CDR3 length: 12 amino acids. The CDR3 region has the DNA TGTGCCAGCAGTTTCCGAAATGAAAAACTGTTTTTT. Translation gives CASSFRNEKLFF.

This clone has only a few counts. The chain links TRBV28 to TRBJ1-1; 7 bases align to TRBD1. Germline values: CDR1 MDHEN, CDR2 SYDVKM. Trimming at V came to 6 bases and at J to 4 bases, leaving 5 bases not matched to a gene. The CDR3 covers 13 residues. The CDR3 spells CASSHRGITEAFF. The CDR3 DNA reads as TGTGCCAGCAGCCACAGGGGAATCACTGAAGCTTTCTTT.